This TCR beta chain was retrieved from a study of beta chain features in type 1 diabetes. The wider study: Cell yields, age and gender were similar between patients and healthy donors. Study results and caveats: It was among patients, rather than healthy donors, that naive, central memory and Treg TCRB repertoires appeared more similar.

Since all of the isolated RNA was reverse transcribed, expressed TCRB transcripts were what got sequenced. TCRdb's copy holds only in-frame clones and misses some; the assay was immunoSEQ multiplex PCR. This table holds 330,000 or so clones, around 13% found once. Germline CDR1 SNHLY, CDR2 FYNNEI. The CDR3 length is 15 residues. Trimming cost V 6 bases and J 8 bases; bases outside gene matches: 6. This clone came up a few times. Its target is unknown. The TCR was taken from a man younger than 40 in good health. The V call is TRBV2, the J call TRBJ2-2; TRBD2 matches 13 bases. Sequencing was done on a sample of central memory CD4+ T cells from blood. Here the CDR3 reads CASSQGTSGTGELFF. CDR3 nucleotide sequence: TGTGCCAGCAGCCAAGGGACTAGCGGGACGGGGGAGCTGTTTTTT.